This T cell receptor beta chain was identified in a study of identical twins. General study points: Twin-shared out-of-frame alpha sequences showed excess low generation probability. Fewer insertions marked abundant cord blood beta clonotypes; young adult naive trended weakly, memory not at all.

Germline CDR1 SNHLY, CDR2 FYNNEI. Between the trimmed V and J ends, which lost 6 bases and 5 bases, there was a span of 8 bases. The CDR3 spans 11 residues. On this clonotype: What it recognizes is unknown.

Via MiXCR, TCRdb re-called the 5' RACE reads, giving one row per CDR3 protein. This sample yields under 800,000 distinct CDR3 sequences, of which 21% are seen a single time; 4% to 5.5% belongs to the top ten. This sample also appeared in a second study, on T cells expressing NK-cell markers. In that study: Eight donors were sequenced, seven testing HCMV-seropositive and one testing seronegative. Dominant NKG2C+ clonotype frequencies of roughly 1.0-7.5% of CD8+ T cells were measured in six or seven donors.

This TCR derives from a young woman in good health. The chain employs TRBV2 and TRBJ2-7; no firm D call. The sample comprised PBMCs. In nucleotides, the CDR3 is TGTGCCAGCAGCAAGTTTGACGAGCAGTACTTC. Encoded protein: CASSKFDEQYF.